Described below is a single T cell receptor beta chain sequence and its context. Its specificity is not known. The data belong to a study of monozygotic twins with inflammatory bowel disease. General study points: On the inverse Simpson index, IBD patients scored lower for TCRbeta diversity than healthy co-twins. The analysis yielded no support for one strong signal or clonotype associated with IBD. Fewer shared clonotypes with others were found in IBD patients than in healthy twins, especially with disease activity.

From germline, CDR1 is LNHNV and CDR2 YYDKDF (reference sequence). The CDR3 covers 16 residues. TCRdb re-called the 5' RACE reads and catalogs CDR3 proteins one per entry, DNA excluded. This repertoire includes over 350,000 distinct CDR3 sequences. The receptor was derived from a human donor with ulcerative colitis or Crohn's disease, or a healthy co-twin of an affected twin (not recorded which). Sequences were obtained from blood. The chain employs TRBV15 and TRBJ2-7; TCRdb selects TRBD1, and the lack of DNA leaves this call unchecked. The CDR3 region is CATSSKDRVRIYEQYF.